This T cell receptor (beta chain) was captured by sequencing in a study of brain T cells in children with intractable seizures. General study results and limits: HCMV serostatus was not known, and viral specificity came from CDR3 similarity only. Absence of clones before surgery may stem from lower sequencing depth.

Sequenced by immunoSEQ multiplex PCR; TCRdb stores in-frame clones only, minus some. The table has 88,000 or so clones, 90% to 95% seen once. CDR1 and CDR2 from the germline V gene are SGHAT and FQNNGV. The CDR3 contains 18 residues. V was pared by 2 bases and J by 1 base, with 5 bases of the junction left unmatched. The sequenced cases were selected for having the highest brain T cell transcript signatures. Comment on this clone: Its specificity is not known.

The rearrangement links TRBV11-2 to TRBJ2-2; TRBD2 aligns across 12 bases. This specimen consisted of peripheral blood, obtained at surgery. This receptor was obtained from a girl aged 2-10 years with Rasmussen encephalitis and intractable seizures. The CDR3 sequence: CASSLYGTSGLNTGELFF. Written as DNA, the CDR3 is TGTGCCAGCAGCTTATACGGGACTAGCGGGCTGAACACCGGGGAGCTGTTTTTT.